This is a list of T cell receptor beta chains from one sample in a study of cytomegalovirus exposure and HLA in healthy donors. This table comes from immunoSEQ multiplex PCR, and its TCRdb copy is limited to in-frame clones, with some not included. The sample consists of roughly 200,000 clones, over 75% of them appearing once. The specimen was PBMCs. The receptors were sampled from a woman aged 45-65 years in good health and CMV-seronegative. Each CDR3 is given without its conserved first and last residue. The D gene is left open where the match is weak. Size is omitted from some rows. Given values are once, few, many or a class for expanded clones.

>NA|TRBV18|NA|12|TRBJ1-1
ASSPDRTNTEAF
>NA|TRBV14|NA|14|TRBJ2-3
ASSPPAGLGTDTQY
>NA|TRBV5-6|NA|12|TRBJ1-2
ASSLRRTSYGYT
>NA|TRBV28|NA|13|TRBJ1-1
ASSGNGMMNTEAF
>NA|TRBV27|NA|15|TRBJ2-2
ASSGGRGRGRTGELF
>NA|TRBV27|NA|11|TRBJ1-5
ASSLETRQPQH
>NA|TRBV19|NA|12|TRBJ1-2
ASSEEGIYYGYT
>few|TRBV29-1|TRBD2|11|TRBJ2-1
SAGTSGSGEQF
>NA|TRBV6-1|NA|13|TRBJ1-1
ASSDGTPKNTEAF
>NA|TRBV29-1|TRBD2|13|TRBJ2-3
SVDGTSGGTDTQY
>NA|TRBV4-1|NA|17|TRBJ2-1
ASSQERGLARDIYNEQF
>NA|TRBV6-4|TRBD2|14|TRBJ2-3
ASSVLAGGATDTQY
>NA|TRBV5-1|NA|12|TRBJ2-4
ASSSRSRENIQY
>NA|TRBV18|TRBD2|18|TRBJ2-2
ASSPRRTGTSGIHTGELF
>NA|TRBV9|TRBD2|13|TRBJ2-5
ASSASSGRAETQY
>NA|TRBV5-6|NA|12|TRBJ2-1
ASSFPGSNNEQF
>NA|TRBV6-1|TRBD2|10|TRBJ2-5
ASSDPLAGVY
>NA|TRBV28|NA|12|TRBJ1-3
ASSFLQGGNTIY
>NA|TRBV30|TRBD2|15|TRBJ2-3
AWSPPRTSGRTDTQY
>NA|TRBV5-8|NA|14|TRBJ1-4
ASSYGYGTSNEKLF
>once|TRBV28|NA|12|TRBJ1-5
ASSLGRLNQPQH
>few|TRBV5-5|NA|12|TRBJ2-2
ASSFRQYTGELF
>NA|TRBV28|NA|12|TRBJ1-1
ASSSPGGDTEAF
>NA|TRBV19|TRBD2|13|TRBJ2-1
ASSKLAGGHNEQF
>NA|TRBV10-3|TRBD1|12|TRBJ1-5
AISESDRGQPQH
>NA|TRBV14|TRBD1|11|TRBJ2-1
ASSPTRQGKQF
>NA|TRBV27|NA|11|NA
ASSLQAGYEQY
>NA|TRBV2|TRBD1|13|TRBJ2-7
ASRRTGGTIYEQY
>NA|TRBV5-1|TRBD2|17|TRBJ2-3
ASSSGLAGGPLSTDTQY
>NA|TRBV27|TRBD1|13|TRBJ2-7
ASRPTGQLSYEQY
>NA|TRBV6-5|NA|13|TRBJ1-2
ASSYDRNPGYGYT
>NA|TRBV9|TRBD1|13|TRBJ1-1
ASSGDRGLGTEAF
>NA|TRBV2|NA|13|TRBJ1-5
ASRDLDSGIEPQH
>NA|TRBV7-8|TRBD2|15|TRBJ2-5
ASSLDLRAGVIETQY
>NA|TRBV30|NA|10|TRBJ1-1
AWRWAGTEAF